The 27 T cell receptor beta chains below come from one sample, sequenced in a study of blood T cell repertoires in COVID-19. Sequenced by immunoSEQ multiplex PCR; TCRdb stores in-frame clones only, minus some. The data contain 200,000 to 250,000 clones, approximately 80% of them seen just once; the ten biggest clones take up roughly 7.8%. The sequencing input was peripheral blood. The origin of the receptors is a woman older than 75 with COVID-19, enrolled during active disease.

The gene calls are TRBV29-1 and TRBJ2-7; D may be TRBD1 (6 bases). The CDR3 covers 11 residues. Germline assignment: CDR1 SQVTM and CDR2 ANQGSEA. Deletions cut 6 bases from V and 5 bases from J, with 11 bases between. CDR3 amino acids: CSVGHRDEQYF. CDR3 nucleotides: TGCAGCGTGGGACATCGCGACGAGCAGTACTTC.

The rearrangement uses TRBV5-1 and TRBJ2-5, with 8 bases lining up with TRBD1. This CDR3 spans 14 amino acids. The germline V gene has CDR1 SGHRS and CDR2 YFSETQ. After removal of 4 bases from V and 5 bases from J, the junction contained 7 bases not matched to a gene. The CDR3 loop reads CASSVDRGGETQYF. CDR3 bases: TGCGCCAGCAGCGTCGACAGGGGTGGGGAGACCCAGTACTTC.

The chain recombines TRBV27 with TRBJ1-1; 9 bases map to TRBD1. The V gene's germline CDR1 is MNHEY and CDR2 SMNVEV (reference sequence). V dropped 3 bases and J dropped 2; count of bases not matched to a gene: 1. The CDR3 has 14 amino acids. The CDR3 here is CASSLDRGNTEAFF. The CDR3 DNA sequence: TGTGCCAGCAGTTTGGACAGGGGTAACACTGAAGCTTTCTTT.

The rearrangement joins TRBV28 to TRBJ2-7; 7 nucleotides align to TRBD1. Germline CDR1 reads MDHEN; CDR2 reads SYDVKM. The junction had 15 bases not matched to a gene; V was cut back by 10 bases and J by 3 bases. CDR3 length: 15 amino acids. For the CDR3, the DNA is TGTGCCACCCACCTGGCCGGGACAGAGGGCTACGAGCAGTACTTC. Its protein product is CATHLAGTEGYEQYF.

J is TRBJ2-2 and V is TRBV13; D ambiguous. The CDR3 totals 12 residues. V was trimmed by 5 bases and J by 6 bases, leaving 7 bases between them. Germline loops: CDR1 PRHDT, CDR2 FYEKMQ (reference sequence). The CDR3 region is CASSRRAGELFF. The CDR3 bases are TGTGCCAGCAGCCGCCGGGCCGGGGAGCTGTTTTTT.

The chain couples TRBV5-4 to TRBJ2-7; D gene unclear. The CDR3 runs to 17 residues. Trimming left V 0 bases short and J 0 bases short, with 16 bases between. Germline V gene lookup returns CDR1 SGHNT and CDR2 YYREEE (reference sequence). CDR3 in DNA: TGTGCCAGCAGCTTGGTCGTTAGTGGCGGCCACTCCTACGAGCAGTACTTC. It yields the protein CASSLVVSGGHSYEQYF.

The chain recombines TRBV5-4 with TRBJ2-7; 7 bases fit TRBD2. Germline V lookup: CDR1 SGHNT, CDR2 YYREEE (reference sequence). CDR3 size: 15 residues. The trim removed 4 bases at V and 4 bases at J, leaving 11 bases unmatched. CDR3 sequence reads: CASSQGSSGLYEQYF. CDR3 nucleotide sequence: TGTGCCAGCAGCCAAGGGAGTAGCGGGTTATACGAGCAGTACTTC.

The chain is built from TRBV6-2 or TRBV6-3 and TRBJ2-3; TRBD2 matches 12 bases. Germline V gene sequence: CDR1 MNHEY, CDR2 SVGEGT. V was clipped by 4 bases and J by 1 base; unmatched bases: 3. This CDR3 comprises 16 residues. CDR3 nucleotides: TGTGCCAGCAGTTCCAGACTAGCGGGGGGCACAGATACGCAGTATTTT. This translates into CASSSRLAGGTDTQYF.

The chain combines TRBV9 with TRBJ2-1, with 10 bases matching TRBD2. This CDR3 spans 16 amino acids. V lost 4 bases, J lost 4 bases, and 8 bases stayed unmatched. Looked up from germline, CDR1 is SGDLS and CDR2 is YYNGEE. Here the CDR3 reads CASSPQGAGGYNEQFF. CDR3 nucleotide sequence: TGTGCCAGCAGCCCCCAGGGAGCGGGAGGGTACAATGAGCAGTTCTTC. Full variable domain (missing parts from reference TRBV9 and TRBJ2-1): DSGVTQTPKHLITATGQRVTLRCSPRSGDLSVYWYQQSLDQGLQFLIQYYNGEERAKGNILERFSAQQFPDLHSELNLSSLELGDSALYFCASSPQGAGGYNEQFFGPGTRLTVL.

This chain joins TRBV29-1 and TRBJ1-3; D is unclear. Trimming removed 4 bases from V and 2 bases from J, with 12 bases in between. CDR1 and CDR2 from the germline V gene are SQVTM and ANQGSEA. The CDR3 length is 14 residues. The CDR3 DNA reads TGCAGCGTTGGGGAGAGGGTAGCTGGAAACACCATATATTTT. Residues: CSVGERVAGNTIYF.

V usage is TRBV27 and J usage is TRBJ1-6, with 9 bases matching TRBD1. The germline CDR1 and CDR2 sequences are MNHEY and SMNVEV (reference sequence). The CDR3 covers 14 residues. V dropped 6 bases and J dropped 9; count of bases not matched to a gene: 6. In DNA form, the CDR3 reads TGTGCCAGCAGCCCGGACAGGGGTAGTTCACCCCTCCACTTT. It yields the protein CASSPDRGSSPLHF.

The chain uses TRBV5-4 and TRBJ2-3; possible D gene TRBD1, 6 bases. This CDR3 region has 12 residues. The V end lost 4 bases, the J end lost 7 bases, and 10 bases lay between the germline ends. Germline values: CDR1 SGHNT, CDR2 YYREEE (reference sequence). CDR3 loop: CASSQDSNTQYF. CDR3 nucleotides: TGTGCCAGCAGCCAGGACAGCAATACGCAGTATTTT.

This sequence joins TRBV16 and TRBJ1-6; TRBD1 matches at 9 bases. Unmatched junction bases numbered 19, after V lost 10 bases and J lost 12 bases. Per germline, CDR1 KGHSY and CDR2 FQNENV. CDR3 size: 16 residues. The CDR3 bases are TGTGCCAAGAAGGAGGACAGGGGAACAACGAACGTACCCCTCCACTTT. Its translation: CAKKEDRGTTNVPLHF.

The J gene is TRBJ1-1, the V gene TRBV3-1 (or the pseudogene TRBV3-2), with D possibly matching TRBD1 (5 bases). V was cut by 8 bases and J by 1 base, with 11 bases left in between. This CDR3 is built from 13 residues. Looked up from germline, CDR1 is LGHDT and CDR2 is YNNKEL (reference sequence). The CDR3 bases are TGTGCCAGCGGGGCGGCTGCGAACACTGAAGCTTTCTTT. It yields the protein CASGAAANTEAFF.

The sample holds a few counts of this clone. CDR3 coding DNA: TGTGCCAGCAGCCCCCTTGGGGCAGACTCCTACGAGCAGTACTTC. Its translation: CASSPLGADSYEQYF. V is TRBV5-4 and J is TRBJ2-7; a possible D gene is TRBD1 (5 bases). The CDR3 loop spans 15 amino acids. The V and J ends lost 4 bases and 0 bases respectively, with 14 bases between them. Germline CDR1 reads SGHNT; CDR2 reads YYREEE (reference sequence).

The gene calls are TRBV28 and TRBJ1-1, with a tentative D call TRBD1 (5 bases). Germline assignment: CDR1 MDHEN and CDR2 SYDVKM. The CDR3 contains 13 residues. The V end lost 3 bases, the J end lost 8 bases, and 13 bases lay between the germline ends. DNA for the CDR3: TGTGCCAGCAGTTTCCCCGGGGGATTAGAAGCTTTCTTT. It encodes CASSFPGGLEAFF. Full variable domain (missing parts from reference TRBV28 and TRBJ1-1): DVKVTQSSRYLVKRTGEKVFLECVQDMDHENMFWYRQDPGLGLRLIYFSYDVKMKEKGDIPEGYSVSREKKERFSLILESASTNQTSMYLCASSFPGGLEAFFGQGTRLTVV.

This clone was recorded once. This chain uses TRBV19 with TRBJ1-2; D might be TRBD1 (6 bases). The germline V gene has CDR1 LNHDA and CDR2 SQIVND (reference sequence). CDR3 size: 15 residues. Between the trimmed V and J ends, which lost 7 bases and 4 bases, there was a span of 19 bases. The CDR3 coding sequence is TGTGCCAGTACCTCGACAGGAAGGAGTGGCTATGGCTACACCTTC. It translates to CASTSTGRSGYGYTF.

The V and J genes are TRBV5-5 and TRBJ1-2; D unresolved. The CDR3 covers 11 residues. Germline CDR1 is SGHKS and CDR2 is YYEKEE (reference sequence). The V gene lost 4 bases and the J gene lost 8 bases, with 9 bases spanning the gap. Here the CDR3 reads CASSGLAGYTF. Written as DNA, the CDR3 is TGTGCCAGCAGCGGGCTGGCGGGCTACACCTTC.

This rearrangement joins TRBV6-5 to TRBJ1-6; perhaps TRBD1 as D (6 bases). V lost 0 bases, J lost 8 bases, and 14 bases lay in between. Germline loops: CDR1 MNHEY, CDR2 SVGAGI. This CDR3 region has 16 residues. The CDR3 loop is CASSYSGTNSHSPLHF. Here the CDR3 DNA reads TGTGCCAGCAGTTACTCTGGGACAAACAGCCATTCACCCCTCCACTTT.

The chain has TRBV11-2 and TRBJ1-1, with D perhaps TRBD1 (5 bases). The CDR3 consists of 14 residues. Trimming removed 5 bases from V and 1 base from J, with 11 bases in between. Germline V gives CDR1 SGHAT, CDR2 FQNNGV. The CDR3 DNA is TGTGCCAGCAGCGCGGGACGGTGGAACACTGAAGCTTTCTTT. It yields the protein CASSAGRWNTEAFF.

The chain is built from TRBV18 and TRBJ1-1, with D perhaps matching TRBD1 (6 bases). Germline-derived CDR1 and CDR2 are KGHSH and LQKENI. The CDR3 runs to 13 residues. Trimming took off 8 bases at V and 0 bases at J, with 10 bases between the two ends. CDR3: CASQGDMNTEAFF. The DNA for the CDR3 is TGTGCCAGCCAAGGGGACATGAACACTGAAGCTTTCTTT.

This chain uses TRBV7-9 with TRBJ2-3, with 7 bases matching TRBD2. This CDR3 comprises 17 residues. In germline, CDR1 is SEHNR, CDR2 FQNEAQ (reference sequence). The trim removed 2 bases at V and 2 bases at J, leaving 10 bases unmatched. CDR3 bases: TGTGCCAGCAGCTTATGGGGTAGCGGGCACTCCACAGATACGCAGTATTTT. This gives the protein CASSLWGSGHSTDTQYF.

The V call is TRBV4-2, the J call TRBJ1-5; D call uncertain. The CDR3 sequence is 15 residues long. Trimming pared 0 bases from V and 0 bases from J, leaving 6 bases between. Germline CDR1 and CDR2: LGHNA and YNFKEQ. CDR3: CASSQEYYSNQPQHF. The CDR3 region has the DNA TGTGCCAGCAGCCAAGAATACTATAGCAATCAGCCCCAGCATTTT.

The chain carries TRBV12-3 or TRBV12-4 and TRBJ1-2; TRBD1 aligns across 7 bases. Germline trimming cut 5 bases from V and 6 bases from J; bases unmatched to any gene: 6. The CDR3 consists of 13 residues. In DNA form, the CDR3 reads TGTGCCAGCAGTAAGGGACAGTTTGATGGCTACACCTTC. This encodes CASSKGQFDGYTF.

The chain joins TRBV27 to TRBJ1-3; TRBD1 might be the D (6 bases). V lost 5 bases to trimming and J lost 0 bases, with 11 bases between them. The CDR3 sequence is 15 residues long. Germline assignment: CDR1 MNHEY and CDR2 SMNVEV (reference sequence). CDR3 coding DNA: TGTGCCAGCAGTCCCAGGGGCCTCTCTGGAAACACCATATATTTT. It encodes CASSPRGLSGNTIYF.

The chain is built from TRBV2 and TRBJ2-7; TRBD1 matches 8 bases. Germline CDR1 and CDR2: SNHLY and FYNNEI. V trimming: 4 bases; J trimming: 4 bases; junction bases outside the gene matches: 9. The CDR3 runs 15 residues. In DNA form, the CDR3 reads TGTGCCAGCAGTGGAGGGACAGGCAGTATTTACGAGCAGTACTTC. The encoded protein is CASSGGTGSIYEQYF.

The rearrangement uses TRBV19 and TRBJ1-4; TRBD1 is a possible D gene (6 bases). Germline lookup yields CDR1 LNHDA and CDR2 SQIVND (reference sequence). The CDR3 totals 13 residues. V was shortened by 6 bases and J by 7 bases, with 12 bases between the two germline ends. The CDR3 DNA sequence: TGTGCCAGTAGAGGCCAGGGGTCTGAAAAACTGTTTTTT. Protein product: CASRGQGSEKLFF.